This TCR beta chain came from a study of blood T cell repertoires in COVID-19. Across the whole study: T cells, B-cell-depleted T cells, or PBMCs provided the cDNA or gDNA that served as material.

Libraries were prepared by immunoSEQ multiplex PCR; TCRdb keeps only in-frame clonotypes and omits some of them. The repertoire holds approximately 150,000 clones, with about 80% as singletons. V shed 2 bases and J shed 6 bases, with 16 bases lying between them. The V gene's germline CDR1 is MNHEY and CDR2 SVGAGI. The CDR3 has 15 amino acids. The rearrangement joins TRBV6-5 to TRBJ1-1, with D hard to call. The receptor was derived from a human donor in a cohort sampled during active COVID-19. Sequenced sample: peripheral blood. The CDR3 here is CASSYIGKSEAEAFF. CDR3 bases: TGTGCCAGCAGTTACATAGGAAAATCCGAGGCTGAAGCTTTCTTT.